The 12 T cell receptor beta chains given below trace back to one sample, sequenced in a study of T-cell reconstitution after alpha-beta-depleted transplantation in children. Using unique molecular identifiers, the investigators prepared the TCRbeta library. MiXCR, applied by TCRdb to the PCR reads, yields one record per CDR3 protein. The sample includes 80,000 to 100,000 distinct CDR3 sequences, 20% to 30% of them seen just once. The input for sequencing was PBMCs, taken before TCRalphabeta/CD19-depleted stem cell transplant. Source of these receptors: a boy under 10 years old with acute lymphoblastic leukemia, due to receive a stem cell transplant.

The CDR3 spells CASSKGETQYF. DNA of the CDR3: TGTGCCAGCAGTAAAGGAGAGACCCAGTACTTC. This chain links TRBV27 with TRBJ2-5; D not resolved. Between the trimmed V and J ends, which lost 5 bases and 4 bases, there was a span of 5 bases. Germline loops: CDR1 MNHEY, CDR2 SMNVEV (reference sequence). This CDR3 has 11 amino acids.

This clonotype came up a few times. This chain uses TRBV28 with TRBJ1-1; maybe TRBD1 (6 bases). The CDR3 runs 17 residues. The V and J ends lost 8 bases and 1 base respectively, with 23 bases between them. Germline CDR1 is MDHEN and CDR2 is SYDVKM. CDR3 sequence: CASLIKLGDKPNTEAFF. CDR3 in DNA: TGTGCCAGCCTGATAAAGCTAGGGGACAAACCGAACACTGAAGCTTTCTTT.

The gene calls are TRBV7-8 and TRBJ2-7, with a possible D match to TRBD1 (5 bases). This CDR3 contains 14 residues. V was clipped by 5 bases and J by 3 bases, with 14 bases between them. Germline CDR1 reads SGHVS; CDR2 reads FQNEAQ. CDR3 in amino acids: CASSPPGQYYEQYF. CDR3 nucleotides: TGTGCCAGCAGCCCCCCCGGACAATACTACGAGCAGTACTTC.

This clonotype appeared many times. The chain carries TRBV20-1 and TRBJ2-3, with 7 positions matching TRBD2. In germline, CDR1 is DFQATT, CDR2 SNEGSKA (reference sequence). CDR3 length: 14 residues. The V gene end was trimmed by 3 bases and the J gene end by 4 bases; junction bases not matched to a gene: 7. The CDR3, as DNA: TGCAGTGCTAGCCCTAGCGGAGTGGCAGATACGCAGTATTTT. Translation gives CSASPSGVADTQYF.

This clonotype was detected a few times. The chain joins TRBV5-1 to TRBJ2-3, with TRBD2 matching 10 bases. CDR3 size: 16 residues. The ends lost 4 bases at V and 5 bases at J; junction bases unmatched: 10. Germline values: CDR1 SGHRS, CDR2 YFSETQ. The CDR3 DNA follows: TGCGCCAGCAGCATCAGTCTAGCGGGAGCGGGAGATACGCAGTATTTT. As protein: CASSISLAGAGDTQYF.

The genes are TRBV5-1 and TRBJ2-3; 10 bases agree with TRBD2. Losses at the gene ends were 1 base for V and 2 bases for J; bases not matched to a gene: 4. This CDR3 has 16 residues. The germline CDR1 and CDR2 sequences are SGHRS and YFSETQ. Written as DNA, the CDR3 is TGCGCCAGCAGCTTGACCGGGACTAGCGCCACAGATACGCAGTATTTT. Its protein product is CASSLTGTSATDTQYF.

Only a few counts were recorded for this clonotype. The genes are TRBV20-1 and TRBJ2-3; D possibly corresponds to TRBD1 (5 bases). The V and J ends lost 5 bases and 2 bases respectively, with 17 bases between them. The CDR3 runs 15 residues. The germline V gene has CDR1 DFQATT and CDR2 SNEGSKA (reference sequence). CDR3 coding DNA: TGCAGTGCTGTTGGGGCTTCACGATACACAGATACGCAGTATTTT. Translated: CSAVGASRYTDTQYF.

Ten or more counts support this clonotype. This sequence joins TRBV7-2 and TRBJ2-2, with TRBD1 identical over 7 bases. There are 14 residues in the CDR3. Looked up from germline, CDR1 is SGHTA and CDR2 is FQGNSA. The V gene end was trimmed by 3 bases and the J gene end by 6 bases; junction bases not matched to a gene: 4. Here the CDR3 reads CASSLRQGPGELFF. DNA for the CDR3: TGTGCCAGCAGCTTGAGACAGGGCCCCGGGGAGCTGTTTTTT.

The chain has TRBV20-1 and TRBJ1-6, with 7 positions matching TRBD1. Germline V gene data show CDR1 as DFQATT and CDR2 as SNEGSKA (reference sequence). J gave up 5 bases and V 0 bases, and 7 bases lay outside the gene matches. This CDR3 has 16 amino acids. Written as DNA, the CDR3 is TGCAGTGCTAGAGACCTCCGGACAGGAGATAATTCACCCCTCCACTTT. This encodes CSARDLRTGDNSPLHF.

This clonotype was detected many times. CDR3 amino acids: CASSLAISGTGELFF. The CDR3, as DNA: TGTGCCAGCAGCTTAGCGATATCCGGCACCGGGGAGCTGTTTTTT. The chain combines TRBV7-6 with TRBJ2-2; D not certain. Germline CDR1 is SGHVS and CDR2 is FNYEAQ. The CDR3 loop spans 15 amino acids. V shed 0 bases and J shed 4 bases, with 9 bases lying between them.

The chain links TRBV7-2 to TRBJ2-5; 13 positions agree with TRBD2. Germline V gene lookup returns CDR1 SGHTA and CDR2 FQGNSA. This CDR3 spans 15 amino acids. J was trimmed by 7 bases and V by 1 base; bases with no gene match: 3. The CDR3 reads CASSLVTSGRGTQYF. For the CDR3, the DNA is TGTGCCAGCAGCTTAGTAACTAGCGGGAGGGGGACCCAGTACTTC. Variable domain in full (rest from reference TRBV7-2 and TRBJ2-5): GAGVSQSPSNKVTEKGKDVELRCDPISGHTALYWYRQSLGQGLEFLIYFQGNSAPDKSGLPSDRFSAERTGGSVSTLTIQRTQQEDSAVYLCASSLVTSGRGTQYFGPGTRLLVL.

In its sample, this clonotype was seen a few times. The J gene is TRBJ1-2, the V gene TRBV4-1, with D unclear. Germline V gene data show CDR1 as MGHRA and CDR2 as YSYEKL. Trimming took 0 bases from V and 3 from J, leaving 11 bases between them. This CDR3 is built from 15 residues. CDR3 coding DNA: TGCGCCAGCAGCCAAGATCGAGTCAGCTACTATGGCTACACCTTC. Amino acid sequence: CASSQDRVSYYGYTF.